Listed below are T cell receptor beta chains from one sample, sequenced in a study of CD8 T cells in ankylosing spondylitis. TCRdb re-derived calls from the 5' RACE reads in MiXCR, one entry per CDR3 protein. The sample holds 150,000 to 200,000 distinct CDR3 sequences; under 35% are singletons and the top ten take around 6.2%. Sequencing input: synovial fluid, either unsorted or a sorted T cell fraction (not recorded which). The receptors here all came from a male donor with ankylosing spondylitis. CDR3s include the opening cysteine and the closing phenylalanine or tryptophan. Each record gives: J gene, clone size, D gene, V gene, CDR3 length, CDR3 DNA, CDR3 protein. D genes are given only for firm matches. The listing skips clone size in some rows; elsewhere it reads once, few, many or a size class.

j_call: TRBJ2-2; clone_size: -; d_call: -; v_call: TRBV5-1; cdr3_length: 15; cdr3_nt: TGCGCCAGCAGCTTGCAGGGTCCGAACACCGGGGAGCTGTTTTTT; cdr3_aa: CASSLQGPNTGELFF
j_call: TRBJ1-1; clone_size: -; d_call: -; v_call: TRBV7-3; cdr3_length: 14; cdr3_nt: TGTGCCAGCAGGTCCGGGTCCTGGAACACTGAAGCTTTCTTT; cdr3_aa: CASRSGSWNTEAFF
j_call: TRBJ2-3; clone_size: few; d_call: TRBD2; v_call: TRBV9; cdr3_length: 16; cdr3_nt: TGTGCCAGCAGCTTTAGGACGGGACTACCCACAGATACGCAGTATTTT; cdr3_aa: CASSFRTGLPTDTQYF
j_call: TRBJ1-1; clone_size: few; d_call: TRBD1; v_call: TRBV28; cdr3_length: 15; cdr3_nt: TGTGCCAGCAGTCCCGGGGACAGCATGAACACTGAAGCTTTCTTT; cdr3_aa: CASSPGDSMNTEAFF
j_call: TRBJ1-2; clone_size: few; d_call: -; v_call: TRBV20-1; cdr3_length: 13; cdr3_nt: TGCAGTGCTACAAAGACAGCTAACTATGGCTACACCTTC; cdr3_aa: CSATKTANYGYTF
j_call: TRBJ2-1; clone_size: -; d_call: -; v_call: TRBV19; cdr3_length: 13; cdr3_nt: TGTGCCAGTAGTACGGGCCCATTGAGGGAGCAGTTCTTC; cdr3_aa: CASSTGPLREQFF
j_call: TRBJ2-7; clone_size: -; d_call: -; v_call: TRBV12-3/TRBV12-4; cdr3_length: 16; cdr3_nt: TGTGCCAGCAGTTTCTTAGCGGCCGAGGACTCCTACGAGCAGTACTTC; cdr3_aa: CASSFLAAEDSYEQYF
j_call: TRBJ1-2; clone_size: few; d_call: -; v_call: TRBV30; cdr3_length: 14; cdr3_nt: TGTGCCTGGAGTCCCTACACTACTAACTATGGCTACACCTTC; cdr3_aa: CAWSPYTTNYGYTF
j_call: TRBJ1-4; clone_size: -; d_call: -; v_call: TRBV20-1; cdr3_length: 14; cdr3_nt: TGCAGTGCTAGAGAACGTGGGTTGGGTGAAAAACTGTTTTTT; cdr3_aa: CSARERGLGEKLFF
j_call: TRBJ2-7; clone_size: -; d_call: -; v_call: TRBV7-6; cdr3_length: 15; cdr3_nt: TGTGCCAGCAGCTTATTCCCAGCCAGCTCCTACGAGCAGTACTTC; cdr3_aa: CASSLFPASSYEQYF
j_call: TRBJ2-7; clone_size: -; d_call: TRBD2; v_call: TRBV10-3; cdr3_length: 13; cdr3_nt: TGTGCCATCGGACGCCTAGCGGGAGTTGAGCAGTACTTC; cdr3_aa: CAIGRLAGVEQYF
j_call: TRBJ2-1; clone_size: many; d_call: TRBD1; v_call: TRBV20-1; cdr3_length: 16; cdr3_nt: TGCAGTGCTAGACCATGGAGAGGGACAGAATACAATGAGCAGTTCTTC; cdr3_aa: CSARPWRGTEYNEQFF
j_call: TRBJ1-2; clone_size: -; d_call: -; v_call: TRBV30; cdr3_length: 11; cdr3_nt: TGTGCCTGGAAGGGGAACTATGGCTACACCTTC; cdr3_aa: CAWKGNYGYTF
j_call: TRBJ2-2; clone_size: -; d_call: TRBD1; v_call: TRBV5-1; cdr3_length: 14; cdr3_nt: TGCGCCAGCAAACGGACAGGAGAAACCGGGGAGCTGTTTTTT; cdr3_aa: CASKRTGETGELFF
j_call: TRBJ2-1; clone_size: -; d_call: TRBD2; v_call: TRBV5-1; cdr3_length: 16; cdr3_nt: TGCGCCAGCAGCTTGGTTAGTGGGCTAGCGGGGGGCGAGCAGTTCTTC; cdr3_aa: CASSLVSGLAGGEQFF
j_call: TRBJ1-5; clone_size: -; d_call: TRBD1; v_call: TRBV20-1; cdr3_length: 15; cdr3_nt: TGCAGTGCTAGCCCGACAGGGGTTAGCAATCAGCCCCAGCATTTT; cdr3_aa: CSASPTGVSNQPQHF
j_call: TRBJ1-6; clone_size: many; d_call: -; v_call: TRBV20-1; cdr3_length: 14; cdr3_nt: TGCAGTGCTAGTCAGGCAGGGGTGAAATCACCCCTCCACTTT; cdr3_aa: CSASQAGVKSPLHF
j_call: TRBJ2-1; clone_size: many; d_call: -; v_call: TRBV5-1; cdr3_length: 14; cdr3_nt: TGCGCCAGCACAGGGGGGGGCCGTGGGGATGAGCAGTTCTTC; cdr3_aa: CASTGGGRGDEQFF
j_call: TRBJ1-5; clone_size: -; d_call: -; v_call: TRBV20-1; cdr3_length: 12; cdr3_nt: TGCAGTGCCTCTCCCGCCAATCAGCCCCAGCATTTT; cdr3_aa: CSASPANQPQHF
j_call: TRBJ2-7; clone_size: few; d_call: TRBD1; v_call: TRBV20-1; cdr3_length: 14; cdr3_nt: TGCAGTGCTGACAGGGTGGAGTCGAGGTACGAGCAGTACTTC; cdr3_aa: CSADRVESRYEQYF
j_call: TRBJ2-5; clone_size: few; d_call: TRBD2; v_call: TRBV20-1; cdr3_length: 16; cdr3_nt: TGCATGGTCGATGGCGAGCTAGCGGGGGGGCAAGAGACCCAGTACTTC; cdr3_aa: CMVDGELAGGQETQYF
j_call: TRBJ1-4; clone_size: -; d_call: -; v_call: TRBV28; cdr3_length: 14; cdr3_nt: TGTGCCAGCAGCTCCCTGGGGGCAGGTGAAAAACTGTTTTTT; cdr3_aa: CASSSLGAGEKLFF
j_call: TRBJ1-2; clone_size: once; d_call: -; v_call: TRBV20-1; cdr3_length: 14; cdr3_nt: TGCAGTGCTTCTCCCTTCCAGGGGAATCATGGCTACACCTTC; cdr3_aa: CSASPFQGNHGYTF
j_call: TRBJ1-3; clone_size: -; d_call: TRBD1; v_call: TRBV15; cdr3_length: 18; cdr3_nt: TGTGCCACCAGCAGAGATCTCGGACAGGGGACGGGGGGAAACACCATATATTTT; cdr3_aa: CATSRDLGQGTGGNTIYF
j_call: TRBJ2-7; clone_size: -; d_call: -; v_call: TRBV27; cdr3_length: 11; cdr3_nt: TGTGCCAGCAGTTTTCGGGGAGTGGAGTACTTC; cdr3_aa: CASSFRGVEYF
j_call: TRBJ2-5; clone_size: few; d_call: -; v_call: TRBV7-2; cdr3_length: 15; cdr3_nt: TGTGCCAGCAGCTTAGTTCTCAGTAGACAAGAGACCCAGTACTTC; cdr3_aa: CASSLVLSRQETQYF
j_call: TRBJ1-6; clone_size: few; d_call: TRBD1; v_call: TRBV6-5; cdr3_length: 15; cdr3_nt: TGTGCCAGCAGGTTACAGGGGGCTGATAATTCACCCCTCCACTTT; cdr3_aa: CASRLQGADNSPLHF
j_call: TRBJ1-2; clone_size: many; d_call: -; v_call: TRBV15; cdr3_length: 15; cdr3_nt: TGTGCCACCAGCAGAGTTAGGGGCGCCGGCTATGGCTACACCTTC; cdr3_aa: CATSRVRGAGYGYTF
j_call: TRBJ1-1; clone_size: few; d_call: TRBD1; v_call: TRBV18; cdr3_length: 14; cdr3_nt: TGTGCCAGCTCACCGAGGACAGGGACGGCTGAAGCTTTCTTT; cdr3_aa: CASSPRTGTAEAFF
j_call: TRBJ2-7; clone_size: -; d_call: -; v_call: TRBV30; cdr3_length: 12; cdr3_nt: TGTGCCCGGGGGTCAGGGGGCTACGAGCAGTACTTC; cdr3_aa: CARGSGGYEQYF
j_call: TRBJ2-3; clone_size: many; d_call: TRBD2; v_call: TRBV5-1; cdr3_length: 16; cdr3_nt: TGCGCCAGCAGCTTACAACCGGGACTAGCGATAGATACGCAGTATTTT; cdr3_aa: CASSLQPGLAIDTQYF
j_call: TRBJ2-3; clone_size: -; d_call: TRBD2; v_call: TRBV4-1; cdr3_length: 15; cdr3_nt: TGCGCCAGCAGCCAAGATCGGGAGGGCACAGATACGCAGTATTTT; cdr3_aa: CASSQDREGTDTQYF
j_call: TRBJ2-7; clone_size: -; d_call: -; v_call: TRBV11-2; cdr3_length: 13; cdr3_nt: TGTGCCAGCAGCTCTAACAGGGACCGCGAGCAGTACTTC; cdr3_aa: CASSSNRDREQYF
j_call: TRBJ1-2; clone_size: -; d_call: TRBD1; v_call: TRBV7-2; cdr3_length: 13; cdr3_nt: TGTGCCAGCAGACTAGGACAGGGGTATGGCTACACCTTC; cdr3_aa: CASRLGQGYGYTF
j_call: TRBJ1-2; clone_size: many; d_call: -; v_call: TRBV18; cdr3_length: 13; cdr3_nt: TGTGCCAGCTCACCACCGGGGATCTATGGCTACACCTTC; cdr3_aa: CASSPPGIYGYTF
j_call: TRBJ2-2; clone_size: few; d_call: -; v_call: TRBV4-3; cdr3_length: 16; cdr3_nt: TGCGCCAGCAGCCAAGATCACGGTCGAGCGGGCGGGGAGCTGTTTTTT; cdr3_aa: CASSQDHGRAGGELFF
j_call: TRBJ2-3; clone_size: -; d_call: -; v_call: TRBV14; cdr3_length: 15; cdr3_nt: TGTGCCAGCAGAAGACAGGGAGGGAGCACAGATACGCAGTATTTT; cdr3_aa: CASRRQGGSTDTQYF
j_call: TRBJ2-1; clone_size: few; d_call: TRBD2; v_call: TRBV20-1; cdr3_length: 15; cdr3_nt: TGCAGTGCTAGATCACTAGCGCTCTCCTACAATGAGCAGTTCTTC; cdr3_aa: CSARSLALSYNEQFF
j_call: TRBJ1-6; clone_size: few; d_call: -; v_call: TRBV20-1; cdr3_length: 16; cdr3_nt: TGCAGTGCTAGAGACCAAGCTTTTCGGGGAAATTCACCCCTCCACTTT; cdr3_aa: CSARDQAFRGNSPLHF
j_call: TRBJ1-6; clone_size: many; d_call: -; v_call: TRBV20-1; cdr3_length: 16; cdr3_nt: TGCAGTGCTAGAGATTTCGGGGAGTTGAGGAATTCACCCCTCCACTTT; cdr3_aa: CSARDFGELRNSPLHF
j_call: TRBJ1-6; clone_size: -; d_call: -; v_call: TRBV20-1; cdr3_length: 15; cdr3_nt: TGCAGTGCTAGAGATTCCAGGCCAACTAATTCACCCCTCCACTTT; cdr3_aa: CSARDSRPTNSPLHF
j_call: TRBJ2-2; clone_size: -; d_call: -; v_call: TRBV29-1; cdr3_length: 13; cdr3_nt: TGCAGCGTTGAAGCGGGACCCACCGGGGAGCTGTTTTTT; cdr3_aa: CSVEAGPTGELFF
j_call: TRBJ2-7; clone_size: -; d_call: TRBD2; v_call: TRBV5-1; cdr3_length: 15; cdr3_nt: TGCGCCAGCAGCTTGGATGGGACTAGCGCCTACGAGCAGTACTTC; cdr3_aa: CASSLDGTSAYEQYF
j_call: TRBJ1-1; clone_size: few; d_call: TRBD1; v_call: TRBV5-1; cdr3_length: 15; cdr3_nt: TGCGCCAGCAGTTCACAGGGGGCGGACAACACTGAAGCTTTCTTT; cdr3_aa: CASSSQGADNTEAFF